The sequence of this T cell receptor (beta chain) was determined in a study of T cell responses to AZD1222 COVID-19 vaccine. General observations from the study: Dominant CD4 TCR responses targeted spike regions 160-218 and 743-854.

This CDR3 spans 12 amino acids. V lost 6 bases to trimming and J lost 11 bases, with 11 bases between them. The table came from immunoSEQ multiplex PCR; TCRdb's copy has only in-frame clones and leaves some out. The sample has some 140,000 clones; approximately 90% are singletons. For this clone: No antigen is known for it.

This sequence joins TRBV12-3 or TRBV12-4 and TRBJ1-6; no definite D call. The sample was peripheral blood, taken on day 0 of AZD1222 vaccination. The origin of this receptor is an adult in good health. CDR3 nucleotide sequence: TGTGCCAGCAGGCCGGCCTTACCACCCCTCCACTTT. Its translation is CASRPALPPLHF.